A single sample is the source of the 13 T cell receptor beta chains below, sequenced in a study of T cells after yellow fever vaccination. TCRdb ran MiXCR on the 5' RACE reads and lists one entry per CDR3 protein. The sample has some 260,000 distinct CDR3 sequences; over 4.5% are singletons. Source: CD4+ T cells sorted from PBMCs, taken on the day of the yellow fever booster vaccination. The receptors were gathered from a young man who received the YFV17D yellow fever vaccine.

The rearrangement links TRBV4-1 to TRBJ1-2; D gene ambiguous. Trimming removed 5 bases from V and 8 bases from J, with 24 bases in between. Germline V gene data show CDR1 as MGHRA and CDR2 as YSYEKL. This CDR3 region has 16 residues. CDR3 nucleotide sequence: TGCGCCAGCAGCTCCTTGATGCAGGCCGTATCGGCGGGCTACACCTTC. Protein product: CASSSLMQAVSAGYTF.

The sample holds many counts of this clonotype. The chain combines TRBV11-2 with TRBJ1-2; the match to TRBD1 covers 8 bases. From germline, CDR1 is SGHAT and CDR2 FQNNGV. The J segment lost 4 bases and the V segment lost 5 bases, leaving 6 bases of the junction unmatched. There are 14 residues in the CDR3. Here the CDR3 DNA reads TGTGCCAGCAGCACCAGGGGGCGCCGCTATGGCTACACCTTC. Residues: CASSTRGRRYGYTF. The full variable domain, with the rest looked up from reference TRBV11-2 and TRBJ1-2, is EAGVAQSPRYKIIEKRQSVAFWCNPISGHATLYWYQQILGQGPKLLIQFQNNGVVDDSQLPKDRFSAERLKGVDSTLKIQPAKLEDSAVYLCASSTRGRRYGYTFGSGTRLTVV.

This clonotype was seen a few times. An end of the junction does not agree with germline; a read error may underlie this. The rearrangement joins TRBV4-3 to TRBJ1-5, with TRBD1 as a possible D gene (6 bases). The CDR3 totals 13 residues. Germline CDR1 LGHNA, CDR2 YSLEER. The CDR3: CASSQDLWAGALF. DNA of the CDR3: TGCGCCAGCAGCCAAGACTTATGGGCAGGGGCCCTTTTT.

The CDR3 is CASARYNEQFF. As DNA, the CDR3 is TGTGCCAGCGCGAGATACAATGAGCAGTTCTTC. The genes are TRBV2 and TRBJ2-1; D remains ambiguous. The CDR3 is made up of 11 amino acids. Germline V gene data show CDR1 as SNHLY and CDR2 as FYNNEI. Trimming pared 8 bases from V and 4 bases from J, leaving 6 bases between.

In this sample, this clonotype is medium-sized (0.01 to 0.1%). The genes are TRBV7-2 and TRBJ1-5; TRBD1 is a possible D gene (5 bases). The CDR3 loop spans 15 amino acids. CDR1 is SGHTA, CDR2 FQGNSA, per germline. V was clipped by 5 bases and J by 1 base, with 12 bases between them. The CDR3 reads CASSPGGASNQPQHF. Here the CDR3 DNA reads TGTGCCAGCAGCCCCGGCGGGGCCAGCAATCAGCCCCAGCATTTT.

To note about this clonotype: A much larger clone is a single base away; this may be a read error. This CDR3 reads CAISKTDTQNF. The CDR3 DNA is TGTGCCATCAGTAAGACTGATACGCAGAATTTT. This sequence joins TRBV10-3 and TRBJ2-3; D is ambiguous. The CDR3 consists of 11 residues. Germline CDR1 ENHRY, CDR2 SYGVKD.

This clonotype has ten or more counts. The chain joins TRBV7-2 to TRBJ2-1; TRBD2 matches at 11 bases. The J segment lost 2 bases and the V segment lost 7 bases, leaving 4 bases of the junction unmatched. Germline CDR1 and CDR2: SGHTA and FQGNSA. The CDR3 is made up of 15 amino acids. The CDR3 region is CASNQLAGAYNEQFF. The CDR3 DNA follows: TGTGCCAGCAACCAACTAGCGGGGGCCTACAATGAGCAGTTCTTC.

This clonotype was counted at least ten times. This CDR3 reads CASSGQDPANYGYTF. In nucleotides, the CDR3 is TGTGCCAGCAGTGGGCAAGACCCAGCTAACTATGGCTACACCTTC. The V and J genes are TRBV12-3 or TRBV12-4 and TRBJ1-2; no firm D call. Trimming removed 5 bases at V and 0 bases at J, with 13 bases between. There are 15 residues in the CDR3.

This clonotype was observed at least ten times. The rearrangement uses TRBV7-2 and TRBJ1-2; TRBD1 matches at 10 bases. V lost 4 bases and J lost 3; bases outside the gene matches: 14. Germline loops: CDR1 SGHTA, CDR2 FQGNSA. This CDR3 has 18 amino acids. Here the CDR3 DNA reads TGTGCCAGCAGCTCCGTGGTAGGACAGGGGGTATTCGACTATGGCTACACCTTC. This gives the protein CASSSVVGQGVFDYGYTF.

The table lists this clonotype with many counts. This chain joins TRBV7-9 and TRBJ2-7; TRBD1 agrees at 9 bases. J gave up 3 bases and V 5 bases, and 5 bases lay outside the gene matches. CDR1 and CDR2 from the germline V gene are SEHNR and FQNEAQ (reference sequence). The CDR3 runs 14 residues. The CDR3 bases are TGTGCCAGCAGCCTGGGGACAGGGATCTACGAGCAGTACTTC. Its protein is CASSLGTGIYEQYF.

The table lists this clonotype with a few counts. CDR3 region: CATRHRGAANYGYTF. The CDR3 nucleotides are TGTGCCACCCGACACAGGGGGGCAGCTAACTATGGCTACACCTTC. J is TRBJ1-2 and V is TRBV19; TRBD1 matches at 8 bases. This CDR3 contains 15 residues. Germline V gives CDR1 LNHDA, CDR2 SQIVND (reference sequence). J was trimmed by 0 bases and V by 10 bases; bases with no gene match: 10.

This clonotype was counted many times. The rearrangement links TRBV29-1 to TRBJ1-1, with D uncertain. This CDR3 has 11 amino acids. Germline CDR1 and CDR2: SQVTM and ANQGSEA. Trimming took off 8 bases at V and 1 base at J, with 8 bases between the two ends. The CDR3 DNA follows: TGCAGCTTCTGGAGGAACACTGAAGCTTTCTTT. Translating gives CSFWRNTEAFF.

Only a few counts were recorded for this clonotype. The chain carries TRBV9 and TRBJ2-5; TRBD2 aligns across 7 bases. CDR3 size: 13 residues. From germline, CDR1 is SGDLS and CDR2 YYNGEE. With 4 bases clipped from V and 7 bases from J, the junction kept 7 bases outside the gene matches. Written as DNA, the CDR3 is TGTGCCAGCAGCCCTCGTTGGGGGGGGACCCAGTACTTC. It specifies CASSPRWGGTQYF.